A single sample gave rise to the 25 T cell receptor beta chains below, sequenced in a study of control samples from healthy donors and cancer patients. Assay used: immunoSEQ multiplex PCR; TCRdb lists only in-frame clones, some missing. The data contain 100,000 to 150,000 clones, roughly nine tenths of them singletons. The sequencing input was PBMCs. These receptor sequences come from a man aged 45-65 years with head and neck cancer.

The chain combines TRBV5-1 with TRBJ2-3; 9 bases are shared with TRBD1. From germline, CDR1 is SGHRS and CDR2 YFSETQ. The CDR3 spans 15 residues. Germline trimming cut 4 bases from V and 5 bases from J; bases unmatched to any gene: 8. The CDR3 region has the DNA TGCGCCAGCAGCCCCTCACAGGGGGCGGGAGATACGCAGTATTTT. Encoded protein: CASSPSQGAGDTQYF. Drawing the rest from reference TRBV5-1 and TRBJ2-3, the complete variable domain is KAGVTQTPRYLIKTRGQQVTLSCSPISGHRSVSWYQQTPGQGLQFLFEYFSETQRNKGNFPGRFSGRQFSNSRSEMNVSTLELGDSALYLCASSPSQGAGDTQYFGPGTRLTVL.

This clone showed up just once. The V gene is TRBV2, the J gene TRBJ2-1; D not resolved. Germline values: CDR1 SNHLY, CDR2 FYNNEI. The V end lost 6 bases, the J end lost 3 bases, and 6 bases lay between the germline ends. The CDR3 has 12 amino acids. CDR3 nucleotides: TGTGCCAGCAGGGCAAACTACAATGAGCAGTTCTTC. Translated, it gives CASRANYNEQFF. Full variable domain (outside the CDR3, taken from reference TRBV2 and TRBJ2-1): EPEVTQTPSHQVTQMGQEVILRCVPISNHLYFYWYRQILGQKVEFLVSFYNNEISEKSEIFDDQFSVERPDGSNFTLKIRSTKLEDSAMYFCASRANYNEQFFGPGTRLTVL.

The chain joins TRBV5-1 to TRBJ2-3; 9 positions match TRBD1. The junction had 3 bases not matched to a gene; V was cut back by 6 bases and J by 4 bases. This CDR3 region has 13 residues. Germline CDR1 SGHRS, CDR2 YFSETQ. The CDR3 DNA sequence: TGCGCCAGCACCGACAGGGGGGCAGATACGCAGTATTTT. Translated: CASTDRGADTQYF.

The chain joins TRBV3-1 (or the pseudogene TRBV3-2) to TRBJ1-3; no firm D call. CDR3 length: 14 amino acids. V lost 5 bases, J lost 0 bases, and 8 bases lay in between. Germline V gives CDR1 LGHDT, CDR2 YNNKEL (reference sequence). The CDR3 sequence: CASSFDSSGNTIYF. CDR3 bases: TGTGCCAGCAGCTTCGATAGCTCTGGAAACACCATATATTTT.

This sequence joins TRBV18 and TRBJ1-4, with D hard to call. The CDR3 totals 13 residues. Per germline, CDR1 KGHSH and CDR2 LQKENI. Trimming removed 2 bases at V and 6 bases at J, with 7 bases between. CDR3: CASSPGQDEKLFF. In DNA, the CDR3 is TGTGCCAGCTCACCAGGGCAGGATGAAAAACTGTTTTTT.

This sequence joins TRBV7-6 and TRBJ1-1, with 8 bases matching TRBD1. This CDR3 is built from 14 residues. V was clipped by 5 bases and J by 4 bases; unmatched bases: 6. The germline CDR1 and CDR2 sequences are SGHVS and FNYEAQ. The chain's CDR3 is CASSRGQGGTEAFF. In nucleotides, the CDR3 is TGTGCCAGCAGCCGAGGACAGGGAGGCACTGAAGCTTTCTTT.

This clone was seen more than once but under ten times. The rearrangement links TRBV9 to TRBJ1-5; weak D call: TRBD1 (6 bases). The CDR3 sequence is 14 residues long. The germline CDR1 and CDR2 sequences are SGDLS and YYNGEE. V was clipped by 4 bases and J by 3 bases, with 11 bases between them. CDR3 coding DNA: TGTGCCAGCAGCCCGGACAGTTTCAATCAGCCCCAGCATTTT. Residues: CASSPDSFNQPQHF.

This clone was recorded only once. V is TRBV5-4 and J is TRBJ1-6, with D unclear. Germline lookup yields CDR1 SGHNT and CDR2 YYREEE (reference sequence). The CDR3 loop spans 16 amino acids. V lost 4 bases and J lost 0, with 11 bases in between. CDR3: CASSRAVSSYNSPLHF. The CDR3 DNA reads as TGTGCCAGCAGCCGCGCAGTAAGCTCCTATAATTCACCCCTCCACTTT.

V usage is TRBV27 and J usage is TRBJ1-1; D is possibly TRBD1 (6 bases). CDR3 length: 12 amino acids. Per germline, CDR1 MNHEY and CDR2 SMNVEV (reference sequence). Trimming removed 11 bases at V and 10 bases at J, with 20 bases between. CDR3 region: CAVMGHLEGAFF. DNA of the CDR3: TGTGCCGTGATGGGACACCTTGAGGGAGCTTTCTTT.

The V and J genes are TRBV4-1 and TRBJ1-1; the D gene is possibly TRBD1 (5 bases). Trimming took off 5 bases at V and 0 bases at J, with 7 bases between the two ends. The germline V gene has CDR1 MGHRA and CDR2 YSYEKL. This CDR3 is built from 13 residues. The CDR3 region has the DNA TGCGCCAGCAGCACACAGGTGAACACTGAAGCTTTCTTT. This sequence encodes CASSTQVNTEAFF.

The V gene is TRBV3-1 (or the pseudogene TRBV3-2), the J gene TRBJ2-3, with D possibly being TRBD2 (6 bases). Germline CDR1 and CDR2: LGHDT and YNNKEL (reference sequence). This CDR3 spans 13 amino acids. V gave up 2 bases and J gave up 8 bases, with 11 bases separating them. The DNA of the CDR3 is TGTGCCAGCAGCCAACCGACTAGTGTTACGCAGTATTTT. Protein product: CASSQPTSVTQYF.

This clone was observed once. The CDR3 here is CASSLRGQPLAKNIQYF. The CDR3 DNA reads TGTGCCAGCAGTTTAAGGGGGCAGCCTCTTGCCAAAAACATTCAGTACTTC. V gene TRBV27 combines with J gene TRBJ2-4, with 7 bases lining up with TRBD1. The germline gives CDR1 MNHEY, CDR2 SMNVEV (reference sequence). V gave up 2 bases and J gave up 1 base; unmatched junction bases: 8. This CDR3 comprises 17 residues.

This clone was counted once. This sequence joins TRBV19 and TRBJ2-7; D may be TRBD1 (6 bases). The V gene lost 3 bases and the J gene lost 1 base, with 28 bases spanning the gap. This CDR3 has 20 residues. The germline V gene encodes CDR1 LNHDA and CDR2 SQIVND (reference sequence). For the CDR3, the DNA is TGTGCCAGTAGTATCCAAGTCCCCGCGGACAGCTCCGTCTCTTCCTACGAGCAGTACTTC. Translation gives CASSIQVPADSSVSSYEQYF.

V gene TRBV7-2 combines with J gene TRBJ1-3, with D uncertain. Trimming left V 2 bases short and J 0 bases short, with 14 bases between. The CDR3 totals 17 residues. CDR1 and CDR2 (germline): SGHTA, FQGNSA. CDR3 coding DNA: TGTGCCAGCAGCTTATCAAGTGTCCCTTACTCTGGAAACACCATATATTTT. It translates to CASSLSSVPYSGNTIYF.

The CDR3 sequence is CASSLAAGVGEKLFF. The CDR3 nucleotides are TGTGCCAGCAGCTTAGCGGCAGGGGTAGGTGAAAAACTGTTTTTT. The gene calls are TRBV7-9 and TRBJ1-4, with D possibly TRBD1 on 6 matching bases. Germline CDR1 SEHNR, CDR2 FQNEAQ (reference sequence). The V end lost 0 bases, the J end lost 7 bases, and 12 bases lay between the germline ends. The CDR3 runs to 15 residues.

The V call is TRBV6-6, the J call TRBJ2-2; TRBD2 might be the D (7 bases). Germline CDR1 is MNHNY and CDR2 is SVGAGI (reference sequence). The CDR3 is made up of 16 amino acids. Trimming shortened V by 7 bases and J by 5 bases, and 20 bases separated the two germline ends. CDR3 amino acids: CASTYGRGGVTGELFF. The CDR3 DNA follows: TGTGCCAGCACCTACGGGAGAGGGGGGGTTACCGGGGAGCTGTTTTTT.

As regards this clone: The final CDR3 position lacks the conserved phenylalanine or tryptophan, pointing to a likely read error. The DNA is omitted, as the CDR3 cannot be located on it reliably, and the CDR3 follows TCRdb's listing. The chain is built from TRBV6-1 and TRBJ1-4. The germline V gene encodes CDR1 MNHNS and CDR2 SASEGT. The CDR3 length equals 12 residues, ends included. CDR3: CASSEDEGPMFR.

The genes are TRBV7-2 and TRBJ2-3, with TRBD1 as a possible D gene (5 bases). Germline V CDR1 and CDR2: SGHTA, FQGNSA. V lost 1 base and J 4 bases, leaving 15 bases between the germline ends. The CDR3 has 16 residues. The DNA of the CDR3 is TGTGCCAGCAGCTTAGGGTCGGCAGTCAGGGCAGATACGCAGTATTTT. Amino acids: CASSLGSAVRADTQYF.

The rearrangement uses TRBV6-5 and TRBJ2-5; 9 nucleotides line up with TRBD1. V lost 11 bases, J lost 4 bases, and 14 bases stayed unmatched. CDR1 is MNHEY and CDR2 is SVGAGI in the germline V gene. The length of the CDR3 is 15 residues. The CDR3 loop is CAGTGTGTLGETQYF. CDR3 DNA sequence: TGTGCCGGCACTGGGACAGGGACCCTGGGAGAGACCCAGTACTTC.

The chain uses TRBV19 and TRBJ1-1; D call uncertain. Per germline, CDR1 LNHDA and CDR2 SQIVND (reference sequence). Deletions cut 3 bases from V and 10 bases from J, with 12 bases between. The CDR3 sequence is 12 residues long. CDR3 sequence reads: CASSIVGGRAFF. The CDR3 DNA sequence: TGTGCCAGTAGTATTGTCGGAGGGAGAGCTTTCTTT.

The count of this clone is one. This chain uses TRBV18 with TRBJ2-2, with a tentative D call TRBD1 (6 bases). CDR3 size: 16 residues. The V end lost 3 bases, the J end lost 0 bases, and 11 bases lay between the germline ends. Germline-derived CDR1 and CDR2 are KGHSH and LQKENI. This CDR3 reads CASSPLTGTNTGELFF. The CDR3 DNA sequence: TGTGCCAGCTCACCTCTAACAGGGACGAACACCGGGGAGCTGTTTTTT.

CDR3 coding DNA: TGTGCCTGGAGAAAGTTGAGCTCCTACAATGAGCAGTTCTTC. It specifies CAWRKLSSYNEQFF. This chain connects TRBV30 to TRBJ2-1, with D uncertain. The ends were cut back, 3 bases at V and 0 bases at J, with 9 bases in the middle. From germline, CDR1 is GTSNPN and CDR2 SVGIG (reference sequence). The CDR3 is made up of 14 amino acids.

The V gene is TRBV5-1, the J gene TRBJ1-2, with D unclear. V was shortened by 0 bases and J by 3 bases, with 12 bases between the two germline ends. The V gene's germline CDR1 is SGHRS and CDR2 YFSETQ. The CDR3 has 15 amino acids. The CDR3 protein is CASSLDLGGYYGYTF. In DNA form, the CDR3 reads TGCGCCAGCAGCTTGGACCTCGGAGGGTACTATGGCTACACCTTC. The full variable domain, its missing parts supplied by reference TRBV5-1 and TRBJ1-2, is KAGVTQTPRYLIKTRGQQVTLSCSPISGHRSVSWYQQTPGQGLQFLFEYFSETQRNKGNFPGRFSGRQFSNSRSEMNVSTLELGDSALYLCASSLDLGGYYGYTFGSGTRLTVV.

This chain links TRBV9 with TRBJ2-7; 10 bases match TRBD2. From germline, CDR1 is SGDLS and CDR2 YYNGEE. With V trimmed by 3 bases and J by 3 bases, 6 bases remained unmatched. The CDR3 totals 15 residues. The chain's CDR3 is CASSARTSGIYEQYF. CDR3 in DNA: TGTGCCAGCAGCGCTCGGACTAGCGGCATCTACGAGCAGTACTTC.

The chain links TRBV19 to TRBJ1-1; 9 nucleotides align to TRBD1. From germline, CDR1 is LNHDA and CDR2 SQIVND (reference sequence). The CDR3 has 15 amino acids. The junction had 4 bases not matched to a gene; V was cut back by 5 bases and J by 0 bases. CDR3 sequence reads: CASSLGDRVNTEAFF. CDR3 bases: TGTGCCAGTAGTCTCGGGGACAGGGTGAACACTGAAGCTTTCTTT.